Listed here are 18 T cell receptor beta chains from one sample, sequenced in a study of cytomegalovirus exposure and HLA in healthy donors. With 60 Vbeta and 13 Jbeta primers, the PCR was carried out. Profiling relied on immunoSEQ multiplex PCR, and the TCRdb table lists in-frame clones only, not all of them. Among about 160,000 clones listed, 60% to 85% were seen once. The material sequenced was PBMCs. These TCRs come from a female donor in good health and CMV-seronegative.

V usage is TRBV19 and J usage is TRBJ1-2; 9 bases line up with TRBD1. The CDR3 has 15 residues. The V segment lost 4 bases and the J segment 2 bases; nucleotides outside the gene matches: 5. Germline V gene data show CDR1 as LNHDA and CDR2 as SQIVND (reference sequence). The CDR3 sequence is CASSNPGQGNYGYTF. Written as DNA, the CDR3 is TGTGCCAGTAGTAACCCGGGACAGGGAAACTATGGCTACACCTTC.

Only a few counts were recorded for this clone. CDR3 sequence reads: CALGGGYTEAFF. In DNA, the CDR3 is TGTGCCCTGGGGGGAGGGTACACTGAAGCTTTCTTT. The rearrangement joins TRBV5-4 to TRBJ1-1, with TRBD1 as a possible D gene (5 bases). The CDR3 is 12 residues long. Trimming pared 10 bases from V and 3 bases from J, leaving 13 bases between. The germline V gene encodes CDR1 SGHNT and CDR2 YYREEE (reference sequence). Filled out from reference TRBV5-4 and TRBJ1-1, the complete variable domain reads ETGVTQSPTHLIKTRGQQVTLRCSSQSGHNTVSWYQQALGQGPQFIFQYYREEENGRGNFPPRFSGLQFPNYSSELNVNALELDDSALYLCALGGGYTEAFFGQGTRLTVV.

The J gene is TRBJ2-7, the V gene TRBV11-1; 7 positions agree with TRBD2. With V trimmed by 5 bases and J by 4 bases, 8 bases remained unmatched. The length of the CDR3 is 14 residues. Germline V gene lookup returns CDR1 SGHAT and CDR2 FQDESV (reference sequence). The CDR3 DNA reads TGTGCCAGCAGCCTCGAGGGAGCGGGGTACGAGCAGTACTTC. Amino acids: CASSLEGAGYEQYF.

V gene TRBV19 combines with J gene TRBJ2-7; 9 bases agree with TRBD1. Germline values: CDR1 LNHDA, CDR2 SQIVND (reference sequence). This CDR3 region has 13 residues. Unmatched junction bases numbered 6, after V lost 5 bases and J lost 7 bases. CDR3 amino acids: CASSLTGGFEQYF. CDR3 in DNA: TGTGCCAGTAGTCTAACAGGGGGCTTTGAGCAGTACTTC. The entire variable domain, with the rest obtained from reference TRBV19 and TRBJ2-7, is as follows: DGGITQSPKYLFRKEGQNVTLSCEQNLNHDAMYWYRQDPGQGLRLIYYSQIVNDFQKGDIAEGYSVSREKKESFPLTVTSAQKNPTAFYLCASSLTGGFEQYFGPGTRLTVT.

This clone came up a few times. This chain connects TRBV18 to TRBJ1-1; D perhaps matches TRBD1 (6 bases). Trimming pared 3 bases from V and 10 bases from J, leaving 21 bases between. CDR3 length: 15 residues. Per the germline V gene, CDR1 is KGHSH and CDR2 is LQKENI. CDR3 nucleotide sequence: TGTGCCAGCTCACCGTTTAAACCAGGGACACTGACAGCTTTCTTT. It yields the protein CASSPFKPGTLTAFF.

V and J are TRBV5-1 and TRBJ2-7; a possible D gene is TRBD1 (6 bases). The CDR3 extends over 15 amino acids. V was clipped by 4 bases and J by 3 bases, with 17 bases between them. Germline-derived CDR1 and CDR2 are SGHRS and YFSETQ. Here the CDR3 DNA reads TGCGCCAGCAGCAACCCGGGACACGGAGACTACGAGCAGTACTTC. Translated: CASSNPGHGDYEQYF.

V and J are TRBV28 and TRBJ1-1; 7 bases match TRBD1. V gave up 3 bases and J gave up 1 base; unmatched junction bases: 8. Germline V gives CDR1 MDHEN, CDR2 SYDVKM. The length of the CDR3 is 16 residues. In DNA, the CDR3 is TGTGCCAGCAGTTTGCAGGGGGTTGCGACGAACACTGAAGCTTTCTTT. Translated, it gives CASSLQGVATNTEAFF.

This clone was picked up a small number of times. The CDR3 loop is CASSQELAIQETQYF. CDR3 sequence (DNA): TGTGCCAGCAGCCAAGAACTAGCGATCCAAGAGACCCAGTACTTC. The V gene is TRBV4-2, the J gene TRBJ2-5, with TRBD2 matching over 7 bases. Germline V lookup: CDR1 LGHNA, CDR2 YNFKEQ. This CDR3 spans 15 amino acids. V shed 0 bases and J 1 base; nucleotides not matched to a gene: 2.

V gene TRBV6-5 combines with J gene TRBJ2-5, with 8 bases aligning to TRBD1. This CDR3 has 15 amino acids. CDR1 and CDR2 (germline): MNHEY, SVGAGI. J was trimmed by 0 bases and V by 8 bases; bases with no gene match: 8. Written as DNA, the CDR3 is TGTGCCAGCGGTAGGACAGGGACGTACCAAGAGACCCAGTACTTC. Amino acid sequence: CASGRTGTYQETQYF.

The rearrangement joins TRBV7-9 to TRBJ2-1; 11 bases agree with TRBD2. Germline lookup yields CDR1 SEHNR and CDR2 FQNEAQ (reference sequence). This CDR3 spans 15 amino acids. J gave up 6 bases and V 5 bases, and 6 bases lay outside the gene matches. CDR3 loop: CASSTTSGGGNEQFF. The DNA of the CDR3 is TGTGCCAGCAGCACTACTAGCGGGGGTGGCAATGAGCAGTTCTTC.

V usage is TRBV5-1 and J usage is TRBJ2-2, with 8 bases identical to TRBD1. Germline V gene data show CDR1 as SGHRS and CDR2 as YFSETQ. Trimming took 4 bases from V and 7 from J; bases not matched to a gene: 6. The CDR3 length is 14 residues. The DNA of the CDR3 is TGCGCCAGCAGCCCGGACAGGGAGGACGGGGAGCTGTTTTTT. Encoded protein: CASSPDREDGELFF. Complete variable domain (other parts from reference TRBV5-1 and TRBJ2-2): KAGVTQTPRYLIKTRGQQVTLSCSPISGHRSVSWYQQTPGQGLQFLFEYFSETQRNKGNFPGRFSGRQFSNSRSEMNVSTLELGDSALYLCASSPDREDGELFFGEGSRLTVL.

The chain recombines TRBV7-2 with TRBJ1-2, with TRBD1 matching 7 bases. Germline CDR1 is SGHTA and CDR2 is FQGNSA. The CDR3 length is 12 residues. Germline trimming cut 5 bases from V and 5 bases from J; bases unmatched to any gene: 2. The CDR3 loop is CASSVTGYGYTF. The CDR3 DNA reads TGTGCCAGCAGCGTGACAGGGTATGGCTACACCTTC.

The rearrangement uses TRBV11-1 and TRBJ2-1, with 10 bases lining up with TRBD1. The CDR3 has 15 amino acids. The germline CDR1 and CDR2 sequences are SGHAT and FQDESV (reference sequence). After removal of 5 bases from V and 10 bases from J, the junction contained 11 bases not matched to a gene. In nucleotides, the CDR3 is TGTGCCAGCAGCCTGGGCGGGACAGGGGTAGGCGAGCAGTTCTTC. This translates into CASSLGGTGVGEQFF.

The rearrangement links TRBV23-1 to TRBJ1-5; 10 nucleotides line up with TRBD1. TRBV23-1 is reported as an ORF; its role is uncertain. This CDR3 is 17 amino acids long. Trimming removed 7 bases from V and 4 bases from J; junction bases left unmatched: 13. CDR3 in amino acids: CASTHHPRGQGNQPQHF. The DNA of the CDR3 is TGCGCCAGCACTCATCACCCCCGGGGACAGGGGAATCAGCCCCAGCATTTT.

The gene calls are TRBV4-3 and TRBJ2-7, with 13 positions matching TRBD2. V was clipped by 1 base and J by 3 bases; unmatched bases: 3. Germline CDR1 and CDR2: LGHNA and YSLEER. The CDR3 is 16 amino acids. The CDR3 nucleotides read TGCGCCAGCAGCCAAGCTCGGACTAGCGGGGGCTACGAGCAGTACTTC. Residues: CASSQARTSGGYEQYF.

This chain uses TRBV27 with TRBJ1-2; TRBD1 aligns across 8 bases. The CDR3 covers 12 residues. CDR1 and CDR2 (germline): MNHEY, SMNVEV (reference sequence). The V gene end was trimmed by 6 bases and the J gene end by 6 bases; junction bases not matched to a gene: 3. CDR3 residues: CASRAGGDGYTF. Here the CDR3 DNA reads TGTGCCAGCAGGGCAGGGGGCGATGGCTACACCTTC.

V is TRBV6-5 and J is TRBJ2-4, with TRBD1 matching 10 bases. The CDR3 is made up of 16 amino acids. Germline V CDR1 and CDR2: MNHEY, SVGAGI. The ends lost 0 bases at V and 3 bases at J; junction bases unmatched: 2. DNA for the CDR3: TGTGCCAGCAGTTACTCCGGACAGGGGGTCAAAAACATTCAGTACTTC. Its protein product is CASSYSGQGVKNIQYF.

This chain joins TRBV7-9 and TRBJ1-4; D ambiguous. V gave up 5 bases and J gave up 2 bases, with 24 bases separating them. CDR3 size: 19 residues. Germline loops: CDR1 SEHNR, CDR2 FQNEAQ (reference sequence). DNA of the CDR3: TGTGCCAGCAGCCGCGGAGGACTGCTGGGTGTAGGGACTAATGAAAAACTGTTTTTT. It is translated as CASSRGGLLGVGTNEKLFF. Full variable domain (outside the CDR3, taken from reference TRBV7-9 and TRBJ1-4): DTGVSQNPRHKITKRGQNVTFRCDPISEHNRLYWYRQTLGQGPEFLTYFQNEAQLEKSRLLSDRFSAERPKGSFSTLEIQRTEQGDSAMYLCASSRGGLLGVGTNEKLFFGSGTQLSVL.